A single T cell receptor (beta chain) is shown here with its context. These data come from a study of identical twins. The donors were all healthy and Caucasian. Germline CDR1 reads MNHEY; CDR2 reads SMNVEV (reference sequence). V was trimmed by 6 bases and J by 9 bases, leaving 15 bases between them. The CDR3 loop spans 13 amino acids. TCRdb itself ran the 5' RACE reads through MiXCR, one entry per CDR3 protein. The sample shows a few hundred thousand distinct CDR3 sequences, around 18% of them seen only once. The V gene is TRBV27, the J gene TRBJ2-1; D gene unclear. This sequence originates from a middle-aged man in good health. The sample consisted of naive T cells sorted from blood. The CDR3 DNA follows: TGTGCCAGCAGCCTCGGTACTCTCGTTGAGCAGTTCTTC. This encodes CASSLGTLVEQFF.